This TCR beta chain was documented in a study of OX40 agonist ivuxolimab in advanced cancers. Overall study: An agonistic anti-OX40 (CD134) antibody, ivuxolimab, was used to treat the patients. Study conclusions and caveats: Relative to CD4+ cells, CD8+ T cells on average had more expanded clones.

Remarks on this clone: Its matching antigen is unknown.

The study sampled blood at baseline, cycle 4 day 1, and cycle 7 day 1. The V segment lost 4 bases and the J segment 0 bases; nucleotides outside the gene matches: 6. The CDR3 consists of 15 residues. Germline V lookup: CDR1 SGHNT, CDR2 YYREEE (reference sequence). Method: immunoSEQ multiplex PCR; TCRdb's copy keeps in-frame clones and lacks some. The data hold 75,000 to 95,000 clones, with 92% observed a single time. The chain is built from TRBV5-4 and TRBJ2-5, with 7 bases matching TRBD1. The receptor was derived from an adult with an advanced solid tumor such as melanoma, head and neck, liver or kidney cancer. The starting material was CD4+ or CD8+ T cells sorted from blood, obtained in a trial of the OX40 agonist ivuxolimab. The CDR3 sequence is CASSLNRGYQETQYF. CDR3 sequence (DNA): TGTGCCAGCAGCCTGAACAGGGGCTACCAAGAGACCCAGTACTTC.